Presented here are 32 T cell receptor beta chains from one specimen sequenced in a study of human T cells and chemical hapten exposure. From the RACE reads, TCRdb called clonotypes with MiXCR, one entry per CDR3 protein. The table includes approximately 80,000 distinct CDR3 sequences, about 10% detected once. Described time point: patch test 3, about 24 weeks after DPC sensitization. Indicated treatment: therapeutic diphenylcyclopropenone sensitization with weekly scalp DPC. This specimen was whole blood, taken in connection with sensitization to the hapten diphenylcyclopropenone (DPC). All receptors derive from a woman between 45 and 65 years old with alopecia areata. Some clones in this sample may be carry-over from other donors' samples.

This clonotype was picked up many times. The V call is TRBV7-3, the J call TRBJ2-7; perhaps TRBD1 as D (5 bases). The CDR3 runs to 12 residues. V lost 1 base and J lost 6, with 7 bases in between. Looked up from germline, CDR1 is SGHTA and CDR2 is FQGTGA. The CDR3 DNA follows: TGTGCCAGCAGCTTAATGGGGCGCGAGCAGTACTTC. It specifies CASSLMGREQYF.

This clonotype was detected a few times. The chain is built from TRBV7-2 and TRBJ2-7, with TRBD2 as a possible D gene (6 bases). The length of the CDR3 is 14 residues. Germline V gives CDR1 SGHTA, CDR2 FQGNSA. V lost 5 bases and J lost 2, with 13 bases in between. The CDR3 region has the DNA TGTGCCAGCAGCCCGTCGGAGGGGACCTACGAGCAGTACTTC. Translated: CASSPSEGTYEQYF.

This clonotype was recorded a few times. The rearrangement uses TRBV18 and TRBJ2-1; the D is unclear. Germline CDR1 is KGHSH and CDR2 is LQKENI. The CDR3 has 14 residues. With 6 bases removed from V and 4 bases from J, the gap between germline ends came to 13 bases. The CDR3 spells CASSPQVTYNEQFF. The CDR3 region has the DNA TGTGCCAGCTCGCCGCAGGTGACATACAATGAGCAGTTCTTC.

This clonotype has just a few counts. The genes are TRBV3-1 and TRBJ2-5, with 12 bases fitting TRBD2. The ends lost 1 base at V and 4 bases at J; junction bases unmatched: 1. This CDR3 comprises 15 residues. CDR1 and CDR2 (germline): LGHDT, YNNKEL (reference sequence). The CDR3 DNA sequence: TGTGCCAGCAGCCAAGGGACTAGCGGGATAGAGACCCAGTACTTC. It yields the protein CASSQGTSGIETQYF.

V gene TRBV7-9 combines with J gene TRBJ2-5; TRBD2 aligns across 8 bases. The CDR3 is made up of 15 amino acids. Germline V gives CDR1 SEHNR, CDR2 FQNEAQ (reference sequence). The V segment lost 3 bases and the J segment 5 bases; nucleotides outside the gene matches: 8. For the CDR3, the DNA is TGTGCCAGCAGCTTGCCAGCGGGAGTTGAGGAGACCCAGTACTTC. Translated, it gives CASSLPAGVEETQYF.

V gene TRBV7-2 combines with J gene TRBJ2-5; possible D gene TRBD2, 5 bases. Trimming took 1 base from V and 4 from J, leaving 7 bases between them. Germline V CDR1 and CDR2: SGHTA, FQGNSA. This CDR3 has 13 residues. The chain's CDR3 is CASSLGRGETQYF. In DNA form, the CDR3 reads TGTGCCAGCAGCTTAGGCCGGGGAGAGACCCAGTACTTC.

This clonotype was recorded at least ten times. This rearrangement joins TRBV3-1 to TRBJ1-2; 9 bases match TRBD1. This CDR3 region has 14 residues. Germline V lookup: CDR1 LGHDT, CDR2 YNNKEL (reference sequence). V was clipped by 3 bases and J by 4 bases; unmatched bases: 3. DNA of the CDR3: TGTGCCAGCAGCCAGCGACAGGGGGGCTATGGCTACACCTTC. Residues: CASSQRQGGYGYTF.

Many counts were recorded for this clonotype. The V and J genes are TRBV19 and TRBJ2-3, with a possible D match to TRBD1 (6 bases). The CDR3 spans 14 residues. From germline, CDR1 is LNHDA and CDR2 SQIVND (reference sequence). Trimming shortened V by 4 bases and J by 7 bases, and 15 bases separated the two germline ends. The CDR3 reads CASSTRDTWNTQYF. The CDR3 coding sequence is TGTGCCAGTAGTACCCGGGACACTTGGAATACGCAGTATTTT.

This sequence joins TRBV7-2 and TRBJ1-5; D is undetermined. CDR3 length: 13 amino acids. Trimming removed 0 bases from V and 5 bases from J, with 5 bases in between. Germline-derived CDR1 and CDR2 are SGHTA and FQGNSA. The CDR3 region is CASSLATYQPQHF. The CDR3 DNA reads TGTGCCAGCAGCTTAGCGACGTATCAGCCCCAGCATTTT. The whole variable domain, remainder taken from reference TRBV7-2 and TRBJ1-5, is GAGVSQSPSNKVTEKGKDVELRCDPISGHTALYWYRQSLGQGLEFLIYFQGNSAPDKSGLPSDRFSAERTGGSVSTLTIQRTQQEDSAVYLCASSLATYQPQHFGDGTRLSIL.

The sample holds many counts of this clonotype. This rearrangement joins TRBV29-1 to TRBJ1-3; 9 bases match TRBD1. V lost 1 base to trimming and J lost 5 bases; unmatched junction nucleotides: 6. Germline-derived CDR1 and CDR2 are SQVTM and ANQGSEA. The CDR3 runs to 15 residues. CDR3: CSVEVGTGSRNTIYF. The CDR3 DNA sequence: TGCAGCGTTGAAGTCGGGACAGGGTCGAGAAACACCATATATTTT.

This clonotype occurred many times. This chain connects TRBV30 to TRBJ1-1, with D possibly TRBD1 on 5 matching bases. Germline loops: CDR1 GTSNPN, CDR2 SVGIG (reference sequence). This CDR3 comprises 12 residues. V was clipped by 1 base and J by 5 bases, with 8 bases between them. The CDR3 DNA reads as TGTGCCTGGAGTGAAAGGGGAACTGAAGCTTTCTTT. It encodes CAWSERGTEAFF.

This rearrangement joins TRBV6-6 to TRBJ1-5; D is ambiguous. Germline V gives CDR1 MNHNY, CDR2 SVGAGI (reference sequence). Trimming shortened V by 6 bases and J by 9 bases, and 12 bases separated the two germline ends. This CDR3 has 12 amino acids. In DNA form, the CDR3 reads TGTGCCAGCAGGAGCGATAGGTTGCCCCAGCATTTT. It translates to CASRSDRLPQHF.

In its sample, this clonotype was seen a few times. The V gene is TRBV12-3 or TRBV12-4, the J gene TRBJ2-7; TRBD2 might be the D (6 bases). The CDR3 runs 15 residues. V was cut by 5 bases and J by 2 bases, with 16 bases left in between. CDR3 sequence: CASSLRDSLTYEQYF. For the CDR3, the DNA is TGTGCCAGCAGTCTGCGGGACTCTTTAACCTACGAGCAGTACTTC.

A few counts support this clonotype. The chain is built from TRBV29-1 and TRBJ1-1, with D possibly being TRBD1 (5 bases). Germline V gene lookup returns CDR1 SQVTM and CDR2 ANQGSEA. The ends were cut back, 4 bases at V and 5 bases at J, with 14 bases in the middle. The CDR3 length is 13 residues. The CDR3: CSVGGQLRTEAFF. The CDR3 DNA sequence: TGCAGCGTTGGCGGACAATTAAGGACTGAAGCTTTCTTT.

This clonotype was detected only a few times. V is TRBV7-2 and J is TRBJ2-1, with 7 bases fitting TRBD2. The CDR3 has 16 residues. V shed 6 bases and J 3 bases; nucleotides not matched to a gene: 11. Germline V gene data show CDR1 as SGHTA and CDR2 as FQGNSA. The CDR3 reads CASSHQAGLRYNEQFF. Written as DNA, the CDR3 is TGTGCCAGCAGTCATCAAGCGGGACTCCGCTACAATGAGCAGTTCTTC.

The table lists this clonotype with a few counts. The chain has TRBV9 and TRBJ2-6, with D perhaps matching TRBD2 (6 bases). The CDR3 consists of 14 residues. Germline values: CDR1 SGDLS, CDR2 YYNGEE. V was cut by 7 bases and J by 4 bases, with 12 bases left in between. The DNA of the CDR3 is TGTGCCAGCGATCAGGGAGGAGGGGCCAACGTCCTGACTTTC. Residues: CASDQGGGANVLTF.

This clonotype was seen at least ten times. The genes are TRBV20-1 and TRBJ2-1; 7 bases line up with TRBD2. Germline CDR1 is DFQATT and CDR2 is SNEGSKA (reference sequence). This CDR3 contains 16 residues. With V trimmed by 0 bases and J by 0 bases, 5 bases remained unmatched. CDR3 nucleotide sequence: TGCAGTGCTAGAGATGCGCGGACTAGCTCCTACAATGAGCAGTTCTTC. Protein: CSARDARTSSYNEQFF.

This clonotype came up a few times. The rearrangement links TRBV29-1 to TRBJ1-1; D not certain. This CDR3 contains 15 residues. V shed 4 bases and J shed 1 base, with 16 bases lying between them. Germline assignment: CDR1 SQVTM and CDR2 ANQGSEA. The CDR3, as DNA: TGCAGCGTTGCCCTTGGTACGGGCCCGAACACTGAAGCTTTCTTT. As protein: CSVALGTGPNTEAFF. Full variable domain (missing parts from reference TRBV29-1 and TRBJ1-1): SAVISQKPSRDICQRGTSLTIQCQVDSQVTMMFWYRQQPGQSLTLIATANQGSEATYESGFVIDKFPISRPNLTFSTLTVSNMSPEDSSIYLCSVALGTGPNTEAFFGQGTRLTVV.

This clonotype was picked up many times. The V gene is TRBV7-9, the J gene TRBJ2-7; 7 bases are shared with TRBD2. CDR1 and CDR2 from the germline V gene are SEHNR and FQNEAQ (reference sequence). This CDR3 region has 15 residues. V lost 2 bases to trimming and J lost 2 bases; unmatched junction nucleotides: 6. Written as DNA, the CDR3 is TGTGCCAGCAGCTTAAGGGCTAGCGGAGCCTACGAGCAGTACTTC. This translates into CASSLRASGAYEQYF.

This clonotype was recorded a few times. This sequence joins TRBV5-1 and TRBJ2-5; D may be TRBD1 (6 bases). CDR3 length: 15 residues. Trimming removed 4 bases from V and 1 base from J, with 14 bases in between. Germline V CDR1 and CDR2: SGHRS, YFSETQ. The CDR3, as DNA: TGCGCCAGCAGCCAACCGACAGGACCCCAAGAGACCCAGTACTTC. As protein: CASSQPTGPQETQYF. The variable domain in full, with the rest retrieved from reference TRBV5-1 and TRBJ2-5, is KAGVTQTPRYLIKTRGQQVTLSCSPISGHRSVSWYQQTPGQGLQFLFEYFSETQRNKGNFPGRFSGRQFSNSRSEMNVSTLELGDSALYLCASSQPTGPQETQYFGPGTRLLVL.

This clonotype was detected only a few times. The chain recombines TRBV20-1 with TRBJ2-3; 12 bases align to TRBD2. The CDR3 is made up of 15 amino acids. Germline CDR1 reads DFQATT; CDR2 reads SNEGSKA (reference sequence). J was trimmed by 5 bases and V by 2 bases; bases with no gene match: 5. The CDR3 coding sequence is TGCAGTGCTAGACTAGCGGGAGGGCGTAGAGATACGCAGTATTTT. Protein sequence: CSARLAGGRRDTQYF.

This clonotype was recorded many times. This chain joins TRBV23-1 and TRBJ2-7; 8 bases are shared with TRBD1. TRBV23-1 is noted as an ORF with a role that remains uncertain. Trimming took 4 bases from V and 2 from J; bases not matched to a gene: 7. The CDR3 length is 15 residues. DNA for the CDR3: TGCGCCAGCAGTCGCAGGACAGGGCCGACCTACGAGCAGTACTTC. Its translation: CASSRRTGPTYEQYF.

The chain carries TRBV29-1 and TRBJ2-7, with D unclear. CDR1 and CDR2 (germline): SQVTM, ANQGSEA. Between the trimmed V and J ends, which lost 4 bases and 3 bases, there was a span of 13 bases. The CDR3 consists of 13 residues. DNA for the CDR3: TGCAGCGTTGCCCAGGTGGTGGGCTACGAGCAGTACTTC. Translating gives CSVAQVVGYEQYF.

This clonotype showed up many times. The rearrangement joins TRBV18 to TRBJ2-3, with D uncertain. Trimming shortened V by 2 bases and J by 6 bases, and 3 bases separated the two germline ends. Germline assignment: CDR1 KGHSH and CDR2 LQKENI. The CDR3 has 11 residues. CDR3 nucleotide sequence: TGTGCCAGCTCACCAGCGGATACGCAGTATTTT. Residues: CASSPADTQYF. Filled out from reference TRBV18 and TRBJ2-3, the complete variable domain reads NAGVMQNPRHLVRRRGQEARLRCSPMKGHSHVYWYRQLPEEGLKFMVYLQKENIIDESGMPKERFSAEFPKEGPSILRIQQVVRGDSAAYFCASSPADTQYFGPGTRLTVL.

The gene calls are TRBV11-3 and TRBJ2-3; 14 nucleotides align to TRBD2. The junction had 6 bases not matched to a gene; V was cut back by 4 bases and J by 6 bases. The CDR3 loop spans 16 amino acids. From germline, CDR1 is SGHNT and CDR2 YENEEA. The CDR3 region has the DNA TGTGCCAGCAGCTCGGGACTAGCGGGGGATCATGATACGCAGTATTTT. Residues: CASSSGLAGDHDTQYF.

At least ten counts were recorded for this clonotype. The chain combines TRBV11-2 with TRBJ2-3; TRBD1 aligns across 8 bases. Germline CDR1 reads SGHAT; CDR2 reads FQNNGV. This CDR3 has 16 residues. V dropped 3 bases and J dropped 6; count of bases not matched to a gene: 11. The CDR3 here is CASSFVAGGGGDTQYF. CDR3 coding DNA: TGTGCCAGCAGCTTCGTGGCAGGGGGCGGCGGGGATACGCAGTATTTT.

J is TRBJ1-5 and V is TRBV12-3 or TRBV12-4, with 10 bases fitting TRBD1. After removal of 6 bases from V and 2 bases from J, the junction contained 10 bases not matched to a gene. CDR3 length: 17 amino acids. The CDR3 loop reads CASSRRQGAIGNQPQHF. CDR3 coding DNA: TGTGCCAGCAGCAGAAGACAGGGGGCTATCGGCAATCAGCCCCAGCATTTT.

A note on this clonotype: This may come from a read error, since a much larger clone is one base off. The gene calls are TRBV14 and TRBJ2-1; the D call may be TRBD1 or TRBD2 (6 bases each). Germline CDR1 reads SGHDN; CDR2 reads FVKESK. This CDR3 is built from 16 residues. Trimming removed 6 bases at V and 8 bases at J, with 23 bases between. In DNA, the CDR3 is TGTGCCAGCAGGGAGGGGGGAGCGTCCCGACACCATGAGCAGTTCTTC. Residues: CASREGGASRHHEQFF.

This clonotype showed up many times. This sequence joins TRBV29-1 and TRBJ2-1; possible D gene TRBD2, 7 bases. Trimming stripped 0 bases from V and 8 bases from J, with 20 bases between. This CDR3 contains 16 residues. Germline CDR1 reads SQVTM; CDR2 reads ANQGSEA. The CDR3 DNA sequence: TGCAGCGTTGAAGATCCCGGGGGGCGAAGAGGCGATGAGCAGTTCTTC. Its translation: CSVEDPGGRRGDEQFF.

The chain employs TRBV5-6 and TRBJ2-3; D might be TRBD1 or TRBD2, each matching 5 bases. Trimming left V 0 bases short and J 0 bases short, with 8 bases between. Looked up from germline, CDR1 is SGHDT and CDR2 is YYEEEE. The CDR3 has 15 amino acids. The CDR3 bases are TGTGCCAGCAGCTTGGACTGGGGGAGCACAGATACGCAGTATTTT. Its protein is CASSLDWGSTDTQYF.

Notes on this clonotype: A much larger clone sits a single nucleotide away, making a read error possible. The final CDR3 position lacks the conserved phenylalanine or tryptophan, pointing to a likely read error. The chain combines TRBV20-1 with TRBJ2-7; the D gene is possibly TRBD1 (5 bases). Between the trimmed V and J ends, which lost 2 bases and 1 base, there was a span of 12 bases. Germline CDR1 is DFQATT and CDR2 is SNEGSKA (reference sequence). This CDR3 comprises 14 residues. Written as DNA, the CDR3 is TGCAGTGCTAGAAGGGGCCACACATCCTACGAGCAGTACATC. It codes for CSARRGHTSYEQYI.

The chain has TRBV27 and TRBJ1-1, with D hard to call. V lost 7 bases, J lost 0 bases, and 6 bases lay in between. The CDR3 extends over 12 amino acids. Germline V gene sequence: CDR1 MNHEY, CDR2 SMNVEV (reference sequence). CDR3 amino acids: CASKQMNTEAFF. CDR3 sequence (DNA): TGTGCCAGCAAACAAATGAACACTGAAGCTTTCTTT.